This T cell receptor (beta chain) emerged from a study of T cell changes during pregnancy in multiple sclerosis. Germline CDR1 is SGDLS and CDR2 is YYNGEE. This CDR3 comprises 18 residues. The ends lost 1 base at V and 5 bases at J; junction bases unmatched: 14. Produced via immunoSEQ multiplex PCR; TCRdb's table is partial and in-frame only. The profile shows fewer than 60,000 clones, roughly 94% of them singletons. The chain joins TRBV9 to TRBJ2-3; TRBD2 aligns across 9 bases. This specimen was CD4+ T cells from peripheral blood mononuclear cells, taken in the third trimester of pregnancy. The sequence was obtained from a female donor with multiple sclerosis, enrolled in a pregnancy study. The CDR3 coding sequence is TGTGCCAGCAGCGTAAAAGCTAGCGGGATAGGGTCCTTAGATACGCAGTATTTT. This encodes CASSVKASGIGSLDTQYF.